Listed here are 31 T cell receptor beta chains from one sample, sequenced in a study of T cells after yellow fever vaccination. Using its own MiXCR run on the 5' RACE reads, TCRdb lists one record per CDR3 protein. The profile shows about 320,000 distinct CDR3 sequences, around 6.8% of them singletons. Sequencing used PBMCs, obtained approximately 40 days after the first yellow fever vaccination. These TCRs come from a man between 18 and 29 years old who received the YFV17D yellow fever vaccine.

This chain connects TRBV4-2 to TRBJ2-7, with 8 bases that match TRBD1. The CDR3 spans 13 residues. Germline V lookup: CDR1 LGHNA, CDR2 YNFKEQ. V trimming: 10 bases; J trimming: 3 bases; junction bases outside the gene matches: 8. The CDR3, as DNA: TGTGCCATCGGTCCCGGACAGGGCTACGAGCAGTACTTC. Translating it yields CAIGPGQGYEQYF.

This sequence joins TRBV20-1 and TRBJ2-7; 7 bases align to TRBD1. The CDR3 runs 15 residues. From germline, CDR1 is DFQATT and CDR2 SNEGSKA (reference sequence). V trimming: 4 bases; J trimming: 1 base; junction bases outside the gene matches: 10. The CDR3 loop is CSAINRQGFSYEQYF. CDR3 coding DNA: TGCAGTGCTATAAACAGACAGGGTTTTTCCTACGAGCAGTACTTC.

V is TRBV2 and J is TRBJ2-5; D might be TRBD1 (5 bases). CDR1 and CDR2 (germline): SNHLY, FYNNEI. Trimming shortened V by 8 bases and J by 2 bases, and 12 bases separated the two germline ends. This CDR3 has 13 residues. The CDR3 spells CASSSGIQETQYF. DNA for the CDR3: TGTGCCAGCTCATCAGGGATTCAAGAGACCCAGTACTTC.

This chain links TRBV27 with TRBJ1-2; D is undetermined. This CDR3 has 14 amino acids. Germline loops: CDR1 MNHEY, CDR2 SMNVEV (reference sequence). V dropped 4 bases and J dropped 2 bases, with 11 bases sitting between them. Here the CDR3 reads CASSSLDRNYGYTF. CDR3 nucleotide sequence: TGTGCCAGCAGTTCGCTCGATCGCAACTATGGCTACACCTTC.

This clonotype has ten or more counts. The chain has TRBV6-4 and TRBJ2-3; D perhaps matches TRBD2 (6 bases). Germline V gives CDR1 MRHNA, CDR2 SNTAGT. CDR3 length equals 14 residues. The V and J ends lost 3 bases and 6 bases respectively, with 13 bases between them. CDR3 coding DNA: TGTGCCAGCAGTGAGGCCCGGGGGATGGATACGCAGTATTTT. It encodes CASSEARGMDTQYF.

This clonotype was picked up a small number of times. This sequence joins TRBV20-1 and TRBJ1-2, with D uncertain. Germline lookup yields CDR1 DFQATT and CDR2 SNEGSKA (reference sequence). V was pared by 6 bases and J by 6 bases, with 11 bases between. This CDR3 comprises 11 residues. The CDR3 nucleotides are TGCAGTGCCGATCGTACCCATGGCTACACCTTC. Its protein is CSADRTHGYTF.

The rearrangement uses TRBV12-3 or TRBV12-4 and TRBJ2-1, with 8 bases aligning to TRBD2. The CDR3 sequence is 15 residues long. The J segment lost 10 bases and the V segment lost 2 bases, leaving 10 bases of the junction unmatched. The CDR3: CASSLQSGGVGEQFF. In DNA form, the CDR3 reads TGTGCCAGCAGTTTACAGAGCGGGGGTGTAGGCGAGCAGTTCTTC.

This clonotype has just a few counts. This sequence joins TRBV7-2 and TRBJ2-3; 8 bases agree with TRBD1. Germline CDR1 reads SGHTA; CDR2 reads FQGNSA. This CDR3 spans 14 amino acids. The J segment lost 2 bases and the V segment lost 5 bases, leaving 3 bases of the junction unmatched. This CDR3 is CASSRDRNTDTQYF. The CDR3 bases are TGTGCCAGCAGCAGGGACAGGAACACAGATACGCAGTATTTT.

This sequence joins TRBV20-1 and TRBJ2-7, with D perhaps matching TRBD1 (5 bases). The CDR3 sequence is 14 residues long. From germline, CDR1 is DFQATT and CDR2 SNEGSKA (reference sequence). Trimming pared 0 bases from V and 3 bases from J, leaving 12 bases between. CDR3 residues: CSARDQRQNYEQYV. DNA for the CDR3: TGCAGTGCTAGAGATCAGAGACAGAACTACGAGCAGTACGTC.

V gene TRBV7-9 combines with J gene TRBJ2-7, with 7 bases identical to TRBD1. Germline trimming cut 1 base from V and 1 base from J; bases unmatched to any gene: 4. CDR3 length: 15 amino acids. The germline gives CDR1 SEHNR, CDR2 FQNEAQ (reference sequence). The CDR3 DNA follows: TGTGCCAGCAGCTTAGTAGGGGGCAAATCCTACGAGCAGTACTTC. It specifies CASSLVGGKSYEQYF. Complete variable domain (other parts from reference TRBV7-9 and TRBJ2-7): DTGVSQNPRHKITKRGQNVTFRCDPISEHNRLYWYRQTLGQGPEFLTYFQNEAQLEKSRLLSDRFSAERPKGSFSTLEIQRTEQGDSAMYLCASSLVGGKSYEQYFGPGTRLTVT.

This clonotype was observed a handful of times. J is TRBJ2-7 and V is TRBV7-2, with D perhaps matching TRBD2 (6 bases). CDR1 SGHTA and CDR2 FQGNSA come from the germline V gene. The CDR3 runs 14 residues. Deletions cut 2 bases from V and 2 bases from J, with 10 bases between. CDR3 coding DNA: TGTGCCAGCAGCTTATGGGACTCCCCCTACGAGCAGTACTTC. Translated, it gives CASSLWDSPYEQYF.

The rearrangement uses TRBV29-1 and TRBJ2-3; possible D gene TRBD2, 6 bases. This CDR3 is built from 14 residues. Between the trimmed V and J ends, which lost 2 bases and 1 base, there was a span of 10 bases. Germline V gene data show CDR1 as SQVTM and CDR2 as ANQGSEA. The CDR3 sequence is CSVEIQRGTDTQYF. CDR3 bases: TGCAGCGTTGAAATTCAGCGGGGCACAGATACGCAGTATTTT.

This clonotype has ten or more counts. This chain joins TRBV24-1 and TRBJ2-5, with D unclear. CDR1 KGHDR and CDR2 SFDVKD come from the germline V gene. The CDR3 totals 13 residues. V was shortened by 7 bases and J by 1 base, with 9 bases between the two germline ends. For the CDR3, the DNA is TGTGCCACCAGCGGAATATTCCAAGAGACCCAGTACTTC. Its translation: CATSGIFQETQYF.

The rearrangement links TRBV28 to TRBJ2-7, with a weak D call TRBD1 (6 bases). The V and J ends lost 8 bases and 4 bases respectively, with 9 bases between them. The V gene's germline CDR1 is MDHEN and CDR2 SYDVKM. This CDR3 is built from 11 residues. The CDR3 nucleotides read TGTGCCAGCGGACAGCTTTACGAGCAGTACGTC. Residues: CASGQLYEQYV.

This clonotype appeared once. V is TRBV9 and J is TRBJ2-5, with D unclear. CDR1 is SGDLS, CDR2 YYNGEE, per germline. Trimming pared 8 bases from V and 5 bases from J, leaving 16 bases between. The CDR3 has 13 residues. The CDR3 DNA reads as TGTGCCAGTTGCCGGAGACTGGGGGAGACCCAGTACTTC. It is translated as CASCRRLGETQYF. Using reference TRBV9 and TRBJ2-5 for the parts outside the CDR3, the full variable domain is DSGVTQTPKHLITATGQRVTLRCSPRSGDLSVYWYQQSLDQGLQFLIQYYNGEERAKGNILERFSAQQFPDLHSELNLSSLELGDSALYFCASCRRLGETQYFGPGTRLLVL.

This clonotype has only a few counts. The V and J genes are TRBV5-8 and TRBJ1-6; TRBD1 might be the D (5 bases). V lost 3 bases and J lost 0, with 13 bases in between. This CDR3 is built from 17 residues. The germline CDR1 and CDR2 sequences are SGHTS and YDEGEE. The CDR3 loop reads CASSWDDPFSYNSPLHF. The DNA of the CDR3 is TGTGCCAGCAGCTGGGACGATCCGTTCTCCTATAATTCACCCCTCCACTTT.

This clonotype showed up just a few times. This chain uses TRBV20-1 with TRBJ2-1; D is unclear. CDR3 length equals 14 residues. Trimming pared 3 bases from V and 0 bases from J, leaving 9 bases between. Germline V gene sequence: CDR1 DFQATT, CDR2 SNEGSKA (reference sequence). In nucleotides, the CDR3 is TGCAGTGCTAGGGCGCAGTACTCCTACAATGAGCAGTTCTTC. Residues: CSARAQYSYNEQFF.

The chain employs TRBV5-1 and TRBJ1-1, with 7 bases fitting TRBD1. The CDR3 is 13 amino acids. V trimming: 6 bases; J trimming: 4 bases; junction bases outside the gene matches: 6. The germline V gene has CDR1 SGHRS and CDR2 YFSETQ. CDR3: CASNQGEGTEAFF. The DNA for the CDR3 is TGCGCCAGCAACCAGGGGGAGGGCACTGAAGCTTTCTTT. The complete variable domain, with remaining parts taken from reference TRBV5-1 and TRBJ1-1, reads KAGVTQTPRYLIKTRGQQVTLSCSPISGHRSVSWYQQTPGQGLQFLFEYFSETQRNKGNFPGRFSGRQFSNSRSEMNVSTLELGDSALYLCASNQGEGTEAFFGQGTRLTVV.

This clonotype has at least ten counts. The rearrangement links TRBV5-4 to TRBJ2-2; D is unclear. V lost 4 bases and J lost 3, with 4 bases in between. Germline V CDR1 and CDR2: SGHNT, YYREEE (reference sequence). The CDR3 contains 12 residues. The CDR3 nucleotides are TGTGCCAGCAGCGTCTACACCGGGGAGCTGTTTTTT. Translated, it gives CASSVYTGELFF.

This clonotype was picked up many times. The gene calls are TRBV12-3 or TRBV12-4 and TRBJ2-1, with D hard to call. The CDR3 length is 14 residues. Trimming stripped 3 bases from V and 2 bases from J, with 8 bases between. The CDR3 spells CASSFRVTYNEQFF. Here the CDR3 DNA reads TGTGCCAGCAGTTTTAGGGTAACCTACAATGAGCAGTTCTTC.

This clonotype was seen a handful of times. The chain recombines TRBV29-1 with TRBJ2-1; D gene ambiguous. The CDR3 is 11 amino acids. The V and J ends lost 5 bases and 2 bases respectively, with 4 bases between them. The germline V gene encodes CDR1 SQVTM and CDR2 ANQGSEA. This CDR3 is CSVLTYNEQFF. CDR3 DNA sequence: TGCAGCGTTTTAACCTACAATGAGCAGTTCTTC.

Only a few counts were recorded for this clonotype. V is TRBV18 and J is TRBJ1-2; D not resolved. The CDR3 sequence is 13 residues long. Trimming pared 0 bases from V and 8 bases from J, leaving 10 bases between. Germline V gene sequence: CDR1 KGHSH, CDR2 LQKENI. As DNA, the CDR3 is TGTGCCAGCTCACCACCGTCGGGGTTCGGCTACACCTTC. Amino acids: CASSPPSGFGYTF.

This clonotype occurred a few times. The CDR3 coding sequence is TGTGCCAGCAGGGGGACTAGAGGGTACAATGAGCAGTTCTTC. Protein product: CASRGTRGYNEQFF. The chain joins TRBV6-1 to TRBJ2-1; 8 positions agree with TRBD2. The germline V gene has CDR1 MNHNS and CDR2 SASEGT. V was pared by 6 bases and J by 4 bases, with 5 bases of the junction left unmatched. This CDR3 has 14 residues.

This clonotype was found many times. The rearrangement links TRBV5-6 to TRBJ1-5; a weak D match, TRBD1 (5 bases). Germline V gene lookup returns CDR1 SGHDT and CDR2 YYEEEE. This CDR3 spans 15 amino acids. The V end was cut by 0 bases, the J end by 4 bases, with 11 bases between. DNA for the CDR3: TGTGCCAGCAGCTTGGACGGGACGGGGAATCAGCCCCAGCATTTT. Amino acid sequence: CASSLDGTGNQPQHF.

This clonotype was recorded at least ten times. The chain links TRBV7-9 to TRBJ2-7; 8 positions match TRBD1. The CDR3 loop spans 13 amino acids. Looked up from germline, CDR1 is SEHNR and CDR2 is FQNEAQ (reference sequence). V trimming: 5 bases; J trimming: 6 bases; junction bases outside the gene matches: 6. The CDR3 DNA sequence: TGTGCCAGCAGCCGACAGGGGTCCCGCGAGCAGTACTTC. Its protein product is CASSRQGSREQYF.

The chain employs TRBV7-2 and TRBJ2-1; 7 nucleotides align to TRBD2. Trimming took 5 bases from V and 3 from J; bases not matched to a gene: 13. This CDR3 contains 17 residues. Germline V gene lookup returns CDR1 SGHTA and CDR2 FQGNSA. The CDR3 spells CASSQRGTIGIYNEQFF. In nucleotides, the CDR3 is TGTGCCAGCAGCCAACGAGGGACTATCGGGATCTACAATGAGCAGTTCTTC.

A remark on this clonotype: One end of the junction fails to match germline, which may point to a read error. This sequence joins TRBV5-1 and TRBJ2-2; tentatively, D is TRBD1 or TRBD2 (6 bases each). CDR3 length equals 13 residues. Germline V gene sequence: CDR1 SGHRS, CDR2 YFSETQ. In DNA form, the CDR3 reads TGCGTCAGCATCCCGGGGGACACCTGGGAGCTGTTTTTT. Its translation: CVSIPGDTWELFF.

V and J are TRBV12-3 or TRBV12-4 and TRBJ2-5, with D perhaps matching TRBD1 or TRBD2 (6 bases each). Trimming pared 6 bases from V and 4 bases from J, leaving 15 bases between. This CDR3 contains 14 residues. As DNA, the CDR3 is TGTGCCAGCAGCCCCGGGGGCCCCGTAGAGACCCAGTACTTC. Its protein is CASSPGGPVETQYF.

The rearrangement links TRBV5-1 to TRBJ1-1; no firm D call. The CDR3 is made up of 14 amino acids. The V and J ends lost 2 bases and 8 bases respectively, with 16 bases between them. The germline CDR1 and CDR2 sequences are SGHRS and YFSETQ. The CDR3 is CASSLRTPGKEAFF. The CDR3 DNA sequence: TGCGCCAGCAGCTTAAGAACCCCCGGGAAAGAAGCTTTCTTT.

The V gene is TRBV5-6, the J gene TRBJ2-7, with D tentatively TRBD2 (6 bases). The V and J ends lost 5 bases and 5 bases respectively, with 14 bases between them. The CDR3 spans 13 residues. Germline CDR1 and CDR2: SGHDT and YYEEEE. The CDR3 reads CASSYGTWDEQYV. The CDR3 nucleotides are TGTGCCAGCAGTTACGGGACTTGGGACGAGCAGTACGTC.

This clonotype was counted many times. J is TRBJ2-4 and V is TRBV7-9, with D maybe TRBD1 (6 bases). Germline V CDR1 and CDR2: SEHNR, FQNEAQ (reference sequence). Trimming left V 5 bases short and J 1 base short, with 15 bases between. The length of the CDR3 is 16 residues. CDR3 nucleotides: TGTGCCAGCAGCGATTGGGGGCTTGGGGCCAAAAACATTCAGTACTTC. Its translation is CASSDWGLGAKNIQYF.